This TCR beta chain was captured in a study of blood T cell repertoires in COVID-19. The germline V gene has CDR1 LNHDA and CDR2 SQIVND (reference sequence). V lost 5 bases and J lost 6, with 16 bases in between. The CDR3 is 15 residues long. Method: immunoSEQ multiplex PCR; TCRdb's copy keeps in-frame clones and lacks some. This table has about 83,000 clones, roughly 87% appearing once. The receptor was isolated from a woman aged 45-65 years with active or convalescent COVID-19. This rearrangement joins TRBV19 to TRBJ1-4; possibly TRBD1 for D (6 bases). Sequencing used peripheral blood. The CDR3 loop reads CASSHRDTTYEKLFF. The CDR3 bases are TGTGCCAGTAGTCACCGGGACACGACCTATGAAAAACTGTTTTTT.